The sequence of this T cell receptor (beta chain) was determined in a study of CD8+ T cells in alopecia areata. Findings and limits, study-wide: Mice showed TCR sharing more clearly than patients did, possibly owing to HLA.

This clone turned up a few times. Its antigen is unidentified. TCR sequencing used cDNA made by reverse transcription of extracted RNA. The repertoire was sequenced with immunoSEQ multiplex PCR; TCRdb's copy has only in-frame clones and lacks some. The sample carries 140,000 to 150,000 clones, around 47% recorded once. In germline, CDR1 is MNHEY, CDR2 SMNVEV (reference sequence). The V and J ends lost 6 bases and 4 bases respectively, with 13 bases between them. There are 14 residues in the CDR3. Source material: CD4+ T cells sorted from blood. This clonotype originated in a human donor with alopecia areata. This sequence joins TRBV27 and TRBJ2-1, with D unclear. CDR3 in amino acids: CASRRVGRYNEQFF. CDR3 DNA sequence: TGTGCCAGCAGGCGAGTGGGCCGATACAATGAGCAGTTCTTC.